Each of the 15 T cell receptor beta chains below was sequenced from the same sample in a study of blood T cell repertoires in COVID-19. The protocol was immunoSEQ multiplex PCR, while the TCRdb copy is restricted to in-frame clones and leaves out a portion. The table records 100,000 to 150,000 clones, 75% to 90% of them present only once. Material: PBMCs or T cells enriched from blood (not recorded which). The receptors were gathered from a woman between 45 and 65 years old who had recovered from COVID-19.

The chain joins TRBV6-5 to TRBJ2-7, with 9 nucleotides matching TRBD2. The ends lost 2 bases at V and 2 bases at J; junction bases unmatched: 7. CDR3 size: 16 residues. The V gene's germline CDR1 is MNHEY and CDR2 SVGAGI. CDR3 coding DNA: TGTGCCAGCAGTTACGAACAGCGGGGGGCTACCTACGAGCAGTACTTC. It specifies CASSYEQRGATYEQYF.

V is TRBV29-1 and J is TRBJ1-5; the D gene is possibly TRBD1 (5 bases). This CDR3 has 15 residues. The V and J ends lost 5 bases and 2 bases respectively, with 16 bases between them. Germline V gene data show CDR1 as SQVTM and CDR2 as ANQGSEA. CDR3 region: CSVKPGGSGNQPQHF. The CDR3 DNA is TGCAGCGTTAAACCCGGGGGGAGCGGCAATCAGCCCCAGCATTTT.

V usage is TRBV5-1 and J usage is TRBJ2-7; D call uncertain. Germline CDR1 and CDR2: SGHRS and YFSETQ. V gave up 3 bases and J gave up 4 bases, with 8 bases separating them. The CDR3 loop spans 12 amino acids. The CDR3 nucleotides are TGCGCCAGCAGCTCACTACCTTACGAGCAGTACTTC. It is translated as CASSSLPYEQYF.

The V gene is TRBV5-1, the J gene TRBJ1-6, with 7 bases that match TRBD1. The CDR3 runs to 16 residues. Losses at the gene ends were 0 bases for V and 5 bases for J; bases not matched to a gene: 5. CDR1 and CDR2 (germline): SGHRS, YFSETQ. CDR3 residues: CASSLAPGQNNSPLHF. Written as DNA, the CDR3 is TGCGCCAGCAGCTTGGCCCCGGGACAGAATAATTCACCCCTCCACTTT.

The gene calls are TRBV5-4 and TRBJ1-1; D is possibly TRBD1 (5 bases). Trimming removed 2 bases at V and 1 base at J, with 6 bases between. Germline CDR1 SGHNT, CDR2 YYREEE (reference sequence). The CDR3 is 13 amino acids. The CDR3 loop is CASSLDRNTEAFF. CDR3 nucleotides: TGTGCCAGCAGCTTAGACAGGAACACTGAAGCTTTCTTT.

V usage is TRBV9 and J usage is TRBJ2-7; 7 bases fit TRBD1. V lost 0 bases to trimming and J lost 5 bases; unmatched junction nucleotides: 8. CDR1 SGDLS and CDR2 YYNGEE come from the germline V gene. This CDR3 region has 15 residues. The CDR3 sequence is CASSVVGQGDHEQYF. The CDR3 region has the DNA TGTGCCAGCAGCGTAGTTGGGCAGGGGGACCACGAGCAGTACTTC.

The chain is built from TRBV11-2 and TRBJ2-1, with 8 bases identical to TRBD1. V gave up 3 bases and J gave up 0 bases; unmatched junction bases: 10. Germline-derived CDR1 and CDR2 are SGHAT and FQNNGV. The CDR3 length is 18 residues. CDR3 region: CASSFRQGMGSSYNEQFF. Written as DNA, the CDR3 is TGTGCCAGCAGCTTTCGACAGGGGATGGGAAGCTCCTACAATGAGCAGTTCTTC. Full variable domain (outside the CDR3, taken from reference TRBV11-2 and TRBJ2-1): EAGVAQSPRYKIIEKRQSVAFWCNPISGHATLYWYQQILGQGPKLLIQFQNNGVVDDSQLPKDRFSAERLKGVDSTLKIQPAKLEDSAVYLCASSFRQGMGSSYNEQFFGPGTRLTVL.

V gene TRBV9 combines with J gene TRBJ2-5; D is possibly TRBD1 (5 bases). The CDR3 is 14 amino acids. CDR1 is SGDLS, CDR2 YYNGEE, per germline. Trimming removed 2 bases from V and 5 bases from J, with 13 bases in between. The CDR3: CASSVRQWAETQYF. The CDR3 DNA reads TGTGCCAGCAGCGTTCGACAGTGGGCGGAGACCCAGTACTTC.

This chain connects TRBV4-1 to TRBJ1-4; D gene unclear. This CDR3 has 17 residues. CDR1 is MGHRA, CDR2 YSYEKL, per germline. V shed 0 bases and J shed 1 base, with 12 bases lying between them. The CDR3 bases are TGCGCCAGCAGCCAAGAATGGGAGACACAAACTAATGAAAAACTGTTTTTT. Amino acids: CASSQEWETQTNEKLFF.

The gene calls are TRBV7-2 and TRBJ2-2; TRBD1 matches 11 bases. Per the germline V gene, CDR1 is SGHTA and CDR2 is FQGNSA. J was trimmed by 4 bases and V by 5 bases; bases with no gene match: 3. The CDR3 runs 15 residues. CDR3 loop: CASSTGQGGTGELFF. Here the CDR3 DNA reads TGTGCCAGCAGCACGGGACAGGGGGGCACCGGGGAGCTGTTTTTT.

This clone was seen a handful of times. The J gene is TRBJ1-1, the V gene TRBV12-5; no clear D. The V end lost 7 bases, the J end lost 3 bases, and 15 bases lay between the germline ends. This CDR3 contains 14 residues. Germline values: CDR1 LGHNT, CDR2 FRNRAP. The CDR3 bases are TGTGCTAGTGCCATTTCTGGCACCCACACTGAAGCTTTCTTT. It translates to CASAISGTHTEAFF.

The V call is TRBV4-1, the J call TRBJ1-2; 9 positions agree with TRBD1. The CDR3 loop spans 17 amino acids. Trimming removed 0 bases from V and 5 bases from J; junction bases left unmatched: 10. Germline V gives CDR1 MGHRA, CDR2 YSYEKL. CDR3 in amino acids: CASSQEGATGGRYGYTF. CDR3 bases: TGCGCCAGCAGCCAAGAAGGTGCGACAGGGGGAAGGTATGGCTACACCTTC.

This chain links TRBV5-6 with TRBJ2-7; no clear D gene. Trimming stripped 0 bases from V and 7 bases from J, with 8 bases between. The germline gives CDR1 SGHDT, CDR2 YYEEEE. CDR3 length: 12 residues. In nucleotides, the CDR3 is TGTGCCAGCAGCTTGGACGCGTGGGAGCAGTACTTC. Protein product: CASSLDAWEQYF. Combining the CDR3 with reference TRBV5-6 and TRBJ2-7 gives the whole variable domain DAGVTQSPTHLIKTRGQQVTLRCSPKSGHDTVSWYQQALGQGPQFIFQYYEEEERQRGNFPDRFSGHQFPNYSSELNVNALLLGDSALYLCASSLDAWEQYFGPGTRLTVT.

This chain connects TRBV2 to TRBJ1-5; 10 bases are a match to TRBD1. This CDR3 region has 15 residues. J gave up 4 bases and V 6 bases, and 6 bases lay outside the gene matches. Germline values: CDR1 SNHLY, CDR2 FYNNEI. The CDR3 DNA reads as TGTGCCAGCAGCAACGACAGGGGGCTGAATCAGCCCCAGCATTTT. The encoded protein is CASSNDRGLNQPQHF.

The rearrangement links TRBV13 to TRBJ1-2; no reliable D call. CDR3 length: 12 residues. In germline, CDR1 is PRHDT, CDR2 FYEKMQ (reference sequence). Trimming removed 5 bases at V and 8 bases at J, with 12 bases between. CDR3: CASSEAMRGYTF. CDR3 DNA sequence: TGTGCCAGCAGCGAGGCCATGAGAGGCTACACCTTC. The variable domain in full, completed from reference TRBV13 and TRBJ1-2, reads AAGVIQSPRHLIKEKRETATLKCYPIPRHDTVYWYQQGPGQDPQFLISFYEKMQSDKGSIPDRFSAQQFSDYHSELNMSSLELGDSALYFCASSEAMRGYTFGSGTRLTVV.